The 12 T cell receptor beta chains presented below share a single source sample, sequenced in a study of OX40 agonist ivuxolimab in advanced cancers. Using immunoSEQ multiplex PCR, the repertoire was profiled, and TCRdb retains in-frame clones only, with some absent. Found here are 47,000 or so clones, about 90% of them singletons; the top ten hold more than 45%. Sequences were derived from CD4+ or CD8+ T cells sorted from blood, sampled in a trial of the OX40 agonist ivuxolimab. Every receptor here comes from an adult with an advanced solid tumor such as melanoma, head and neck, liver or kidney cancer.

The chain couples TRBV29-1 to TRBJ2-7; TRBD1 aligns across 10 bases. V shed 7 bases and J 3 bases; nucleotides not matched to a gene: 6. The CDR3 contains 13 residues. Germline CDR1 and CDR2: SQVTM and ANQGSEA. The CDR3 region has the DNA TGCAGCGGGGCGGGGGACAGGGGCTACGAGCAGTACTTC. Protein product: CSGAGDRGYEQYF.

J is TRBJ2-5 and V is TRBV5-3; perhaps TRBD1 as D (6 bases). TRBV5-3 is filed as an ORF, its function uncertain. The CDR3 runs to 16 residues. Between the trimmed V and J ends, which lost 0 bases and 1 base, there was a span of 13 bases. DNA for the CDR3: TGTGCCAGAAGCTTGGTGGTGGGGACATCCCAAGAGACCCAGTACTTC. Translated: CARSLVVGTSQETQYF.

The chain carries TRBV19 and TRBJ2-1, with 10 bases matching TRBD2. Trimming at V came to 6 bases and at J to 5 bases, leaving 4 bases not matched to a gene. This CDR3 region has 14 residues. Germline loops: CDR1 LNHDA, CDR2 SQIVND (reference sequence). The chain's CDR3 is CASSWTSGDNEQFF. In DNA, the CDR3 is TGTGCCAGTAGCTGGACTAGCGGAGACAATGAGCAGTTCTTC.

The chain couples TRBV13 to TRBJ2-7; 8 bases agree with TRBD1. The V and J ends lost 4 bases and 3 bases, in that order; junction bases with no gene match: 5. Looked up from germline, CDR1 is PRHDT and CDR2 is FYEKMQ (reference sequence). The CDR3 spans 14 residues. CDR3 region: CASSSRDRFYEQYF. CDR3 DNA: TGTGCCAGCAGCTCCCGGGACAGGTTCTACGAGCAGTACTTC.

The V and J genes are TRBV27 and TRBJ2-3; D might be TRBD1 (5 bases). V was shortened by 1 base and J by 1 base, with 12 bases between the two germline ends. This CDR3 spans 16 amino acids. Per the germline V gene, CDR1 is MNHEY and CDR2 is SMNVEV (reference sequence). The DNA for the CDR3 is TGTGCCAGCAGTTTATTAGGGGTTGGTGGCACAGATACGCAGTATTTT. Its translation is CASSLLGVGGTDTQYF.

The gene calls are TRBV7-8 and TRBJ2-1, with D possibly TRBD2 on 5 matching bases. CDR3 size: 15 residues. Germline V CDR1 and CDR2: SGHVS, FQNEAQ. V gave up 5 bases and J gave up 0 bases, with 11 bases separating them. Here the CDR3 DNA reads TGTGCCAGCAGCCCCGGACTTAGCTCCTACAATGAGCAGTTCTTC. Its translation: CASSPGLSSYNEQFF. The whole variable domain, filled in from reference TRBV7-8 and TRBJ2-1, reads GAGVSQSPRYKVAKRGQDVALRCDPISGHVSLFWYQQALGQGPEFLTYFQNEAQLDKSGLPSDRFFAERPEGSVSTLKIQRTQQEDSAVYLCASSPGLSSYNEQFFGPGTRLTVL.

This chain uses TRBV29-1 with TRBJ2-7, with 8 bases identical to TRBD2. Germline V CDR1 and CDR2: SQVTM, ANQGSEA. The CDR3 contains 14 residues. The V segment lost 5 bases and the J segment 0 bases; nucleotides outside the gene matches: 6. CDR3 nucleotide sequence: TGCAGCGTTATAACGGGGGGGGGCTCCTACGAGCAGTACTTC. This codes for CSVITGGGSYEQYF.

This clone was counted once. The chain couples TRBV7-8 to TRBJ2-7; a possible D gene is TRBD1 (5 bases). The CDR3 spans 12 residues. The germline V gene encodes CDR1 SGHVS and CDR2 FQNEAQ. Trimming took 5 bases from V and 3 from J, leaving 8 bases between them. The CDR3, as DNA: TGTGCCAGCAGCCCGACAGTCTACGAGCAGTACTTC. Residues: CASSPTVYEQYF. The whole variable domain, remainder taken from reference TRBV7-8 and TRBJ2-7, is GAGVSQSPRYKVAKRGQDVALRCDPISGHVSLFWYQQALGQGPEFLTYFQNEAQLDKSGLPSDRFFAERPEGSVSTLKIQRTQQEDSAVYLCASSPTVYEQYFGPGTRLTVT.

The CDR3 region has the DNA TGTGCCAGTAATCTAGACTCGGGAAGCTCCTACAATGAGCAGTTCTTC. Translation gives CASNLDSGSSYNEQFF. The gene calls are TRBV19 and TRBJ2-1, with a possible D match to TRBD2 (5 bases). Trimming stripped 7 bases from V and 0 bases from J, with 16 bases between. Germline loops: CDR1 LNHDA, CDR2 SQIVND (reference sequence). This CDR3 has 16 amino acids.

The V and J genes are TRBV5-1 and TRBJ2-7, with TRBD1 matching 7 bases. Per germline, CDR1 SGHRS and CDR2 YFSETQ. V lost 1 base and J lost 0; bases outside the gene matches: 7. This CDR3 has 16 amino acids. The CDR3 loop is CASSLSPGQLSYEQYF. CDR3 sequence (DNA): TGCGCCAGCAGCTTGTCGCCGGGACAGCTCTCCTACGAGCAGTACTTC. Full variable domain (outside the CDR3, taken from reference TRBV5-1 and TRBJ2-7): KAGVTQTPRYLIKTRGQQVTLSCSPISGHRSVSWYQQTPGQGLQFLFEYFSETQRNKGNFPGRFSGRQFSNSRSEMNVSTLELGDSALYLCASSLSPGQLSYEQYFGPGTRLTVT.

The V call is TRBV11-2, the J call TRBJ1-6; 9 positions agree with TRBD1. J gave up 8 bases and V 1 base, and 9 bases lay outside the gene matches. The CDR3 loop spans 17 amino acids. Germline CDR1 is SGHAT and CDR2 is FQNNGV. The chain's CDR3 is CASSLARSRTGDSPLHF. Written as DNA, the CDR3 is TGTGCCAGCAGCTTAGCTCGGTCGAGGACAGGGGATTCACCCCTCCACTTT. Drawing the rest from reference TRBV11-2 and TRBJ1-6, the complete variable domain is EAGVAQSPRYKIIEKRQSVAFWCNPISGHATLYWYQQILGQGPKLLIQFQNNGVVDDSQLPKDRFSAERLKGVDSTLKIQPAKLEDSAVYLCASSLARSRTGDSPLHFGNGTRLTVT.

This clone was observed a few times. The J gene is TRBJ2-7, the V gene TRBV28; D possibly corresponds to TRBD2 (5 bases). Germline CDR1 is MDHEN and CDR2 is SYDVKM. This CDR3 comprises 11 residues. Trimming took off 8 bases at V and 10 bases at J, with 15 bases between the two ends. In DNA form, the CDR3 reads TGTGCCAGCGGACTCGGGTTTGAACAGTACTTC. Translation gives CASGLGFEQYF.